The 20 T cell receptor beta chains listed next were all sequenced from one sample in a study of T cells in women clearing cervical HPV infection. Sequenced by immunoSEQ multiplex PCR; TCRdb stores in-frame clones only, minus some. The sample table sets out 25,000 to 30,000 clones. Sequenced input: blood buffy coat. The receptor set was obtained from a woman aged 18-70 years with a cervical HPV16 infection that either progressed to CIN3+ or cleared (not recorded which).

On this clone itself: The read terminates 3 residues before the CDR3 end, so the remaining end is supplied by the germline J gene. The rearrangement links TRBV7-2 to TRBJ1-1, with a tentative D call TRBD1 (5 bases). Germline CDR1 reads SGHTA; CDR2 reads FQGNSA. The CDR3 sequence is 13 residues long. V shed 4 bases and J shed 1 base, with 7 bases lying between them. CDR3 bases read: TGTGCCAGCAGCTATACAGGGAACACTGAA. It specifies CASSYTGNTE. The whole CDR3 sequence is CASSYTGNTEAFF.

Regarding this clone: The read ends 3 residues early relative to the CDR3; the germline J gene fills the gap. J is TRBJ2-3 and V is TRBV7-8; perhaps TRBD1 as D (6 bases). Trimming removed 4 bases from V and 3 bases from J, with 17 bases in between. From germline, CDR1 is SGHVS and CDR2 FQNEAQ. The CDR3 length is 16 residues. The CDR3 loop reads CASSSIQGLKTDTQYF. The sequenced CDR3 bases are TGTGCCAGCAGCTCGATACAGGGTTTGAAAACAGATACG.

Details on this clone: The sequence runs out 3 residues before the end of the CDR3; the remainder is reconstructed from the germline J gene. This chain links TRBV19 with TRBJ1-5; the D gene is possibly TRBD1 (6 bases). Per the germline V gene, CDR1 is LNHDA and CDR2 is SQIVND (reference sequence). Trimming cost V 7 bases and J 6 bases, with 22 bases left between them. The CDR3 is made up of 16 amino acids. The CDR3 sequence: CASISAGATEGQPQHF. Incomplete CDR3 DNA: TGTGCCAGTATCTCGGCAGGGGCCACGGAGGGTCAGCCC.

The CDR3 bases that were read are TGCAGTGCTATCGGACAGGCTTTAGGGTATGGC. Protein sequence: CSAIGQALGYG. The complete CDR3 protein is CSAIGQALGYGYTF. The chain recombines TRBV20-1 with TRBJ1-2; TRBD1 aligns across 7 bases. Read sequence stops 3 residues before the CDR3 end, and the germline J gene provides the missing end. The CDR3 length is 14 residues. The germline CDR1 and CDR2 sequences are DFQATT and SNEGSKA (reference sequence). V lost 4 bases to trimming and J lost 5 bases; unmatched junction nucleotides: 10.

On this clone: The sequenced fragment ends 3 residues before the CDR3 boundary, so the rest is inferred from the germline J gene. The chain joins TRBV6-2 or TRBV6-3 to TRBJ2-1; D is possibly TRBD1 (5 bases). CDR3 length: 15 amino acids. CDR1 and CDR2 from the germline V gene are MNHEY and SVGEGT. Trimming shortened V by 2 bases and J by 4 bases, and 12 bases separated the two germline ends. The sequenced part of the CDR3 DNA is TGTGCCAGCAGTTACGCCAGGGATCTTTACAATGAG. Translating it yields CASSYARDLYNE. The whole CDR3 reads CASSYARDLYNEQFF.

Remarks on this clone: The read halts 3 residues ahead of the CDR3 end, with the missing end drawn from the germline J gene. The gene calls are TRBV19 and TRBJ1-1; D is ambiguous. V was trimmed by 3 bases and J by 0 bases, leaving 14 bases between them. Germline assignment: CDR1 LNHDA and CDR2 SQIVND (reference sequence). There are 16 residues in the CDR3. The DNA read from the CDR3 is TGTGCCAGTAGTATCGGCTCACAGAGCATGAACACTGAA. This gives the protein CASSIGSQSMNTE. The full CDR3 reads CASSIGSQSMNTEAFF.

CDR3 region: CASSLSGGTATYDYTF. Partial CDR3 DNA: TGTGCCAGCAGCTTAAGTGGCGGGACAGCGACCTACGAC. This chain joins TRBV7-3 and TRBJ1-2; 7 bases agree with TRBD1. With the read ending 3 residues before the CDR3 end, the germline J gene is used to fill in that end. There are 16 residues in the CDR3. Looked up from germline, CDR1 is SGHTA and CDR2 is FQGTGA.

The CDR3 reads CAWSVQLRGDNEQFF. CDR3 DNA (partial): TGTGCCTGGAGTGTACAGCTGAGAGGGGACAATGAG. The chain combines TRBV30 with TRBJ2-1, with D perhaps assigned TRBD1 or TRBD2 (5 bases each). The CDR3 end falls 3 residues outside the read, so it is completed with the germline J gene. The CDR3 spans 15 residues. CDR1 and CDR2 (germline): GTSNPN, SVGIG (reference sequence). Between the trimmed V and J ends, which lost 0 bases and 5 bases, there was a span of 14 bases.

Comment on this clone: The CDR3 end lies 3 residues beyond the end of the read and is filled in from the germline J gene. The V call is TRBV19, the J call TRBJ1-2; tentative D call: TRBD1 (5 bases). Trimming cost V 5 bases and J 7 bases, with 14 bases left between them. The CDR3 is made up of 13 amino acids. The germline V gene encodes CDR1 LNHDA and CDR2 SQIVND (reference sequence). The covered CDR3 bases are TGTGCCAGTAGTTTCACAGGATCATTTGGC. Its protein product is CASSFTGSFG. The full CDR3 reads CASSFTGSFGYTF.

Worth noting for this clone: The CDR3 end falls 3 residues outside the read, so it is completed with the germline J gene. The V call is TRBV7-6, the J call TRBJ1-4, with D hard to call. V shed 6 bases and J shed 5 bases, with 19 bases lying between them. CDR1 is SGHVS and CDR2 is FNYEAQ in the germline V gene. This CDR3 region has 16 residues. This CDR3 reads CASSQGSALQNEKLFF. Partial CDR3 DNA: TGTGCCAGCAGTCAAGGATCAGCCTTACAGAATGAAAAA.

Concerning this clone: The read finishes 3 residues shy of the CDR3 end, and the germline J gene is used to complete it. The chain combines TRBV20-1 with TRBJ2-3; 7 nucleotides line up with TRBD1. The CDR3 has 14 amino acids. Looked up from germline, CDR1 is DFQATT and CDR2 is SNEGSKA (reference sequence). This CDR3 is CSATGDIRQETQYF. The CDR3 DNA, read in part, is TGCAGTGCAACAGGGGACATCCGCCAAGAGACG.

Notes on this clone: The CDR3 extends 3 residues past the end of the read, so its final part is completed from the germline J gene. The V call is TRBV5-6, the J call TRBJ2-4, with D perhaps matching TRBD2 (5 bases). The CDR3 is made up of 13 amino acids. Germline CDR1 reads SGHDT; CDR2 reads YYEEEE. Here the CDR3 reads CASSPRTGKGQYF. The CDR3 DNA, read in part, is TGTGCCAGCAGCCCCAGGACGGGGAAAGGT.

Regarding this clone: The read halts 3 residues ahead of the CDR3 end, with the missing end drawn from the germline J gene. The rearrangement joins TRBV18 to TRBJ1-1, with 8 bases fitting TRBD1. Unmatched junction bases numbered 6, after V lost 5 bases and J lost 1 base. Germline V gene data show CDR1 as KGHSH and CDR2 as LQKENI. The CDR3 has 15 residues. The CDR3 bases that were read are TGTGCCAGCTCAGTCTTTGGACAGGGGAACACTGAA. Residues: CASSVFGQGNTE. Given in full, the CDR3 is CASSVFGQGNTEAFF. Full variable domain (missing parts from reference TRBV18 and TRBJ1-1): NAGVMQNPRHLVRRRGQEARLRCSPMKGHSHVYWYRQLPEEGLKFMVYLQKENIIDESGMPKERFSAEFPKEGPSILRIQQVVRGDSAAYFCASSVFGQGNTEAFFGQGTRLTVV.

As to this clone: The CDR3 extends 3 residues past the end of the read, so its final part is completed from the germline J gene. The chain is built from TRBV12-3 or TRBV12-4 and TRBJ1-2; D is unresolved. The CDR3 has 15 amino acids. The CDR3 loop reads CASSPQTVVQVGYTF. The sequenced part of the CDR3 DNA is TGTGCCAGCAGTCCCCAGACGGTCGTGCAGGTCGGC.

With respect to this clone: The read falls 3 residues short of the CDR3 end, and the missing part is taken from the germline J gene. The chain has TRBV7-6 and TRBJ1-2; TRBD1 is a possible D gene (6 bases). Germline-derived CDR1 and CDR2 are SGHVS and FNYEAQ. CDR3 length equals 13 residues. CDR3 DNA, as far as it was read: TGTGCCAGCAGCTTAGAGGACAGCCATACC. Translation: CASSLEDSHT. In full, the CDR3 is CASSLEDSHTYTF.

On this clone: The CDR3 extends 3 residues past the end of the read, so its final part is completed from the germline J gene. V gene TRBV7-6 combines with J gene TRBJ1-1, with D maybe TRBD1 (5 bases). Trimming took off 4 bases at V and 0 bases at J, with 15 bases between the two ends. Germline V gene data show CDR1 as SGHVS and CDR2 as FNYEAQ. The CDR3 covers 16 residues. CDR3 in amino acids: CASSSLESQVNTEAFF. CDR3 bases read: TGTGCCAGCAGCTCTCTAGAATCACAGGTGAACACTGAA.

Note on this clone: The read ends 3 residues shy of where the CDR3 ends; the end is completed using the germline J gene. This chain connects TRBV7-2 to TRBJ2-2; D gene uncertain. Trimming took off 2 bases at V and 2 bases at J, with 3 bases between the two ends. CDR1 and CDR2 from the germline V gene are SGHTA and FQGNSA. The CDR3 is 13 residues long. The part of the CDR3 DNA that was read is TGTGCCAGCAGCTTATTAAACACCGGGGAG. Translation gives CASSLLNTGE. The complete CDR3 reads CASSLLNTGELFF.

A remark on this clone: The sequenced fragment ends 3 residues before the CDR3 boundary, so the rest is inferred from the germline J gene. The chain employs TRBV30 and TRBJ1-5, with D possibly being TRBD1 (6 bases). This CDR3 region has 14 residues. Germline lookup yields CDR1 GTSNPN and CDR2 SVGIG (reference sequence). Trimming shortened V by 3 bases and J by 1 base, and 10 bases separated the two germline ends. Incomplete CDR3 DNA: TGTGCCTGGAGGGCAGGGGAAAGCAATCAGCCC. Residues: CAWRAGESNQP. The whole CDR3 sequence is CAWRAGESNQPQHF. The full variable domain, completed using reference TRBV30 and TRBJ1-5, is SQTIHQWPATLVQPVGSPLSLECTVEGTSNPNLYWYRQAAGRGLQLLFYSVGIGQISSEVPQNLSASRPQDRQFILSSKKLLLSDSGFYLCAWRAGESNQPQHFGDGTRLSIL.

Concerning this clone itself: The read terminates 3 residues ahead of where the CDR3 ends, so the germline J gene completes it. The V and J genes are TRBV7-2 and TRBJ2-7; TRBD1 agrees at 9 bases. Germline CDR1 reads SGHTA; CDR2 reads FQGNSA. The trim removed 3 bases at V and 3 bases at J, leaving 6 bases unmatched. The CDR3 spans 15 residues. CDR3 DNA, as far as it was read: TGTGCCAGCAGCTTCATCCCGGGACAGGGCTACGAG. Its translation: CASSFIPGQGYE. The whole CDR3 protein is CASSFIPGQGYEQYF.

This clone registers medium-sized by frequency. The read terminates 3 residues before the CDR3 end, so the remaining end is supplied by the germline J gene. This chain joins TRBV7-3 and TRBJ2-5, with D maybe TRBD2 (5 bases). The CDR3 consists of 15 residues. Per the germline V gene, CDR1 is SGHTA and CDR2 is FQGTGA. V was cut by 1 base and J by 3 bases, with 12 bases left in between. The CDR3 spells CASSLIPSPKETQYF. CDR3 DNA, as far as it was read: TGTGCCAGCAGCTTAATCCCTAGCCCAAAAGAGACC.